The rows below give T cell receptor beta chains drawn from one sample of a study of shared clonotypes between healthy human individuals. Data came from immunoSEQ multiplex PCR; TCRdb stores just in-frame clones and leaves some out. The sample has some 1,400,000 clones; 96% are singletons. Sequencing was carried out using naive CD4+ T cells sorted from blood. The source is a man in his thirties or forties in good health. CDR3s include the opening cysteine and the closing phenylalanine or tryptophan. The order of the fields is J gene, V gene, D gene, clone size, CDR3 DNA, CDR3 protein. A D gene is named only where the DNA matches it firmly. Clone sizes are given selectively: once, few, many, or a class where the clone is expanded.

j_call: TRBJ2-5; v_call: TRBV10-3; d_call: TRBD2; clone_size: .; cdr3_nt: TGTGCCATCACAGCGGGACTTCAAGAGACCCAGTACTTC; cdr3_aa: CAITAGLQETQYF
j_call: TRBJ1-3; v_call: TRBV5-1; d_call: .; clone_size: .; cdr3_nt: TGCGCCAGCAGCTTGGCCGAGGGAAGAGGAAACACCATATATTTT; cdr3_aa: CASSLAEGRGNTIYF
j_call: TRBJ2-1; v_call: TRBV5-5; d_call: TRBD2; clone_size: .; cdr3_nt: TGTGCCAGCAGCTCGGCCGGGACTAGCGGGATGGATGAGCAGTTCTTC; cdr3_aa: CASSSAGTSGMDEQFF
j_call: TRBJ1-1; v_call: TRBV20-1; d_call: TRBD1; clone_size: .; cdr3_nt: TGCAGTGCTAGGCGGACAGGGGAAGCTTTCTTT; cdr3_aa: CSARRTGEAFF
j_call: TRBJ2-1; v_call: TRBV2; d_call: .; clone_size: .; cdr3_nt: TGTGCCAGCAGTGAGGAGGGCTCCTACAATGAGCAGTTCTTC; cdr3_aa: CASSEEGSYNEQFF
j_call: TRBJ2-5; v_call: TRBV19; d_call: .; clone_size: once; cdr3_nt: TGTGCCAGTAGTCACCTCGTGGGGGCCAGTGAGACCCAGTACTTC; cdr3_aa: CASSHLVGASETQYF
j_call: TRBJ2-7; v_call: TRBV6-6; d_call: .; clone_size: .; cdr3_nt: TGTGCCAGCAGTTACTACCCAGAGTCCTACGAGCAGTACTTC; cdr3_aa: CASSYYPESYEQYF
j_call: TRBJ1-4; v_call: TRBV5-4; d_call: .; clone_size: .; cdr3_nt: TGTGCCATCCAGACAGTTAATGAAAAACTGTTTTTT; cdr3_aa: CAIQTVNEKLFF
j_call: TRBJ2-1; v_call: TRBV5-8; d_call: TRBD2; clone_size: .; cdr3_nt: TGTGCCAGCAGCAAGGGACTAGCGGGGGGGAGTGATGAGCAGTTCTTC; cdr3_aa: CASSKGLAGGSDEQFF
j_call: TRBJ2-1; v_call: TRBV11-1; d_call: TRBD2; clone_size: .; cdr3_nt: TGTGCCAGCAGCGCACGGGGCGGGAGGCACTACAATGAGCAGTTCTTC; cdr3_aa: CASSARGGRHYNEQFF
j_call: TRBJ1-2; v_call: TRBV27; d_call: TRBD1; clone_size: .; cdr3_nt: TGTGCCAGCAGTTTAGGTAGAGGGGGCCCTGGCTACACCTTC; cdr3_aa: CASSLGRGGPGYTF
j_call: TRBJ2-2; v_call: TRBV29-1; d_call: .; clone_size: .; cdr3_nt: TGCAGCGTTGTGGGGGGCCTGGGAGCCGGGGAGCTGTTTTTT; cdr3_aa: CSVVGGLGAGELFF
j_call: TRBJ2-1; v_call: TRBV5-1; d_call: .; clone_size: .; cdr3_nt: TGCGCCAGCAGCTTGGTTTCGGGTGAGCAGTTCTTC; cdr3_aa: CASSLVSGEQFF
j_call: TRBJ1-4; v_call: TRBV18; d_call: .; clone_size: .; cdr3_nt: TGTGCCAGCTCACCACCAGGGCGACAGGCCCTTAATGAAAAACTGTTTTTT; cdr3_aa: CASSPPGRQALNEKLFF
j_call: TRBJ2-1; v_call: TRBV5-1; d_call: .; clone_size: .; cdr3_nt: TGCGCCACAAGGACAGAATCCTACAATGAGCAGTTCTTC; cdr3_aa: CATRTESYNEQFF
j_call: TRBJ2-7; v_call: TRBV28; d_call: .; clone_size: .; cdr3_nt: TGTGCCAGCACGTCTCTACCTCTTTCCTACGAGCAGTACTTC; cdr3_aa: CASTSLPLSYEQYF
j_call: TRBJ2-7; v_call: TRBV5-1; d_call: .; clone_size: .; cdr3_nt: TGCGCCAGCAGCTTATTAAACTCCTACGAGCAGTACTTC; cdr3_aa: CASSLLNSYEQYF
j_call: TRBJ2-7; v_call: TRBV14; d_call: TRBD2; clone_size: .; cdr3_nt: TGTGCCAGCAGCCAAGAACTAGCGGGGGAGCAGTACTTC; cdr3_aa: CASSQELAGEQYF
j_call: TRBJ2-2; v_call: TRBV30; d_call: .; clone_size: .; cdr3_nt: TGTGCCTGGAGGGACATCGGGGGCGGGAGTAAAACCGGGGAGCTGTTTTTT; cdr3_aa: CAWRDIGGGSKTGELFF
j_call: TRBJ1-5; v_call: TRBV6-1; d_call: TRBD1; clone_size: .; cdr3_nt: TGTGCCAGCAACCGACAGGGGAATCAGCCCCAGCATTTT; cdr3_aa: CASNRQGNQPQHF
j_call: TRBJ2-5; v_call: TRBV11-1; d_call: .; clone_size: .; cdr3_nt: TGTGCCAGCAGCAAACGAACGCCAGAGACCCAGTACTTC; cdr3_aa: CASSKRTPETQYF
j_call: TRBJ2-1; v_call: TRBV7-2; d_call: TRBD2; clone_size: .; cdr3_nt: TGTGCCAGCAGCGGGACTAGTTTGCCCTACAATGAGCAGTTCTTC; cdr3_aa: CASSGTSLPYNEQFF
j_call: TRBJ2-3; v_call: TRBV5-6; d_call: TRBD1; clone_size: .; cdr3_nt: TGTGCCAGCAGCAAGGGGACAGGGGGAAACCGAGGTACGCAGTATTTT; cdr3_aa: CASSKGTGGNRGTQYF
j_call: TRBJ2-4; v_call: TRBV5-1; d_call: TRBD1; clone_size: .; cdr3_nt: TGCGCCAGCAGCTTGGGACAGGGGGCAGACATTCAGTACTTC; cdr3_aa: CASSLGQGADIQYF
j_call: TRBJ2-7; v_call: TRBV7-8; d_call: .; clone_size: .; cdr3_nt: TGTGCCAGCAGCAGGGCCAGCAGGTCCTACGAGCAGTACTTC; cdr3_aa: CASSRASRSYEQYF
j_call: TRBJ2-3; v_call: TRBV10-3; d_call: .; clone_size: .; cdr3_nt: TGTGCCATCAGTGACACTAGCATAGGTACGCAGTATTTT; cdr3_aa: CAISDTSIGTQYF
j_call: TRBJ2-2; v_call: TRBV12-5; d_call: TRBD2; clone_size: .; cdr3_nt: TGTGCTAGTGGTTTGGTAAGGAGCGGGAGCTATGACGGGGAGCTGTTTTTT; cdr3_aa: CASGLVRSGSYDGELFF
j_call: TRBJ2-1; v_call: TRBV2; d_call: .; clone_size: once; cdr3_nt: TGTGCCAGCAGGCTCGGGATCGTTCCTGAGCAGTTCTTC; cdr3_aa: CASRLGIVPEQFF
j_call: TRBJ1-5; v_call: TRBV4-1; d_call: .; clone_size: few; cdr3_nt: TGCGCCAGCAGCCAAGTAGGTCGTTATCAGCCCCAGCATTTT; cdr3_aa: CASSQVGRYQPQHF
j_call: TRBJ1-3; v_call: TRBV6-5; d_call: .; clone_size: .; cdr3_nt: TGTGCCAGCAGTAAGACAGGCCGAAACACCATATATTTT; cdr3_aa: CASSKTGRNTIYF